These 29 T cell receptor beta chains originate from one sample sequenced in a study of cytomegalovirus exposure and HLA in healthy donors. Both 60 Vbeta primers and 13 Jbeta primers went into the PCR. TCRdb keeps only in-frame clones here, not all; method: immunoSEQ multiplex PCR. Among more than 95,000 clones listed, approximately 81% were seen once. Sequenced: PBMCs. The receptors stem from a man aged 25-45 years in good health and CMV-seropositive.

This chain links TRBV7-3 with TRBJ2-4; 9 bases match TRBD2. The CDR3 runs 19 residues. The germline V gene has CDR1 SGHTA and CDR2 FQGTGA. Germline trimming cut 5 bases from V and 0 bases from J; bases unmatched to any gene: 14. The CDR3 coding sequence is TGTGCCAGCAGCCCCAGGGCTAGCGGGGACCACCTAGCCAAAAACATTCAGTACTTC. This gives the protein CASSPRASGDHLAKNIQYF.

The chain combines TRBV5-1 with TRBJ2-5, with TRBD2 as a possible D gene (5 bases). V lost 4 bases, J lost 1 base, and 11 bases lay in between. The length of the CDR3 is 14 residues. Germline V gene lookup returns CDR1 SGHRS and CDR2 YFSETQ. The CDR3 loop reads CASSLRLAQETQYF. In DNA form, the CDR3 reads TGCGCCAGCAGCCTGAGGCTAGCCCAAGAGACCCAGTACTTC.

This clone was picked up a small number of times. This rearrangement joins TRBV27 to TRBJ2-3; no firm D call. The V gene's germline CDR1 is MNHEY and CDR2 SMNVEV (reference sequence). V was pared by 2 bases and J by 3 bases, with 9 bases between. This CDR3 has 14 amino acids. CDR3 sequence: CASSLGRLTDTQYF. The DNA of the CDR3 is TGTGCCAGCAGTTTAGGCAGACTGACAGATACGCAGTATTTT.

V is TRBV7-2 and J is TRBJ1-2, with 8 bases identical to TRBD1. This CDR3 is 17 amino acids long. Trimming took 4 bases from V and 4 from J; bases not matched to a gene: 14. Per the germline V gene, CDR1 is SGHTA and CDR2 is FQGNSA. The CDR3 sequence: CASSSPPIGQGAYGYTF. DNA of the CDR3: TGTGCCAGCAGCTCACCCCCTATAGGGCAGGGGGCCTATGGCTACACCTTC.

Of note for this clone: Mismatch with germline at one junction end may stem from a read error. The chain joins TRBV11-1 to TRBJ2-4, with 7 bases identical to TRBD2. The CDR3 length is 17 residues. CDR1 SGHAT and CDR2 FQDESV come from the germline V gene (reference sequence). The DNA for the CDR3 is TGTGCCAGCAGCATAATGACGGGGAGGGGAGCCAAAAACAGTCAGTACTTC. Translated: CASSIMTGRGAKNSQYF.

Concerning this clone itself: The sample contains more than one DNA sequence encoding this CDR3. V usage is TRBV9 and J usage is TRBJ1-1; tentative D call: TRBD1 (5 bases). V dropped 0 bases and J dropped 5 bases, with 8 bases sitting between them. This CDR3 has 13 amino acids. Germline V gives CDR1 SGDLS, CDR2 YYNGEE. Here the CDR3 reads CASSVGGRTEAFF. In nucleotides, the CDR3 is TGTGCCAGCAGCGTAGGGGGGAGGACTGAAGCTTTCTTT. The full variable domain, completed using reference TRBV9 and TRBJ1-1, is DSGVTQTPKHLITATGQRVTLRCSPRSGDLSVYWYQQSLDQGLQFLIQYYNGEERAKGNILERFSAQQFPDLHSELNLSSLELGDSALYFCASSVGGRTEAFFGQGTRLTVV.

V usage is TRBV7-2 and J usage is TRBJ1-2; 7 positions agree with TRBD1. The ends lost 5 bases at V and 4 bases at J; junction bases unmatched: 10. CDR3 size: 15 residues. The germline V gene encodes CDR1 SGHTA and CDR2 FQGNSA. CDR3 DNA sequence: TGTGCCAGCAGCCCTAGCGTCAGGGGGGCCTATGGCTACACCTTC. Amino acid sequence: CASSPSVRGAYGYTF.

The J gene is TRBJ2-2, the V gene TRBV5-6, with D possibly being TRBD2 (5 bases). V was shortened by 0 bases and J by 4 bases, with 10 bases between the two germline ends. Germline CDR1 is SGHDT and CDR2 is YYEEEE. This CDR3 region has 15 residues. The CDR3 nucleotides are TGTGCCAGCAGCTTGGTGCTAGGAGGCACCGGGGAGCTGTTTTTT. Translation gives CASSLVLGGTGELFF.

The chain combines TRBV27 with TRBJ2-1, with a possible D match to TRBD1 (5 bases). The CDR3 runs 13 residues. V shed 7 bases and J shed 4 bases, with 11 bases lying between them. The germline CDR1 and CDR2 sequences are MNHEY and SMNVEV (reference sequence). The CDR3 DNA reads TGTGCCAGCACCACGACAGATTACAATGAGCAGTTCTTC. It translates to CASTTTDYNEQFF.

This clone occurred a few times. The chain employs TRBV9 and TRBJ2-7; possible D gene TRBD2, 6 bases. Germline V CDR1 and CDR2: SGDLS, YYNGEE. There are 13 residues in the CDR3. V was pared by 4 bases and J by 0 bases, with 8 bases between. CDR3 sequence reads: CASSLTSSYEQYF. The CDR3 region has the DNA TGTGCCAGCAGCCTGACTAGCTCCTACGAGCAGTACTTC.

The rearrangement joins TRBV4-1 to TRBJ2-1, with 8 bases identical to TRBD2. The junction had 12 bases not matched to a gene; V was cut back by 1 base and J by 7 bases. The CDR3 runs 17 residues. Germline V gives CDR1 MGHRA, CDR2 YSYEKL. CDR3 residues: CASSQAPFSGIDNEQFF. The CDR3 DNA is TGCGCCAGCAGCCAAGCCCCTTTTAGCGGGATTGATAATGAGCAGTTCTTC.

The chain links TRBV5-6 to TRBJ2-5; TRBD1 agrees at 8 bases. Germline CDR1 is SGHDT and CDR2 is YYEEEE. CDR3 length equals 15 residues. V shed 4 bases, J shed 2 bases, and the junction held 7 bases outside the gene matches. This chain's CDR3 is CASSLQQGVQETQYF. CDR3 in DNA: TGTGCCAGCAGCCTACAACAGGGGGTACAAGAGACCCAGTACTTC.

The J gene is TRBJ1-3, the V gene TRBV29-1; D not certain. Germline V lookup: CDR1 SQVTM, CDR2 ANQGSEA. Trimming left V 6 bases short and J 0 bases short, with 9 bases between. The CDR3 spans 13 residues. CDR3: CSVQLSSGNTIYF. CDR3 bases: TGCAGCGTCCAGTTAAGCTCTGGAAACACCATATATTTT.

The rearrangement joins TRBV7-9 to TRBJ2-1; D gene ambiguous. Germline V CDR1 and CDR2: SEHNR, FQNEAQ (reference sequence). The CDR3 loop spans 15 amino acids. Trimming removed 5 bases at V and 2 bases at J, with 13 bases between. The CDR3 sequence is CASSPRSGAYNEQFF. In DNA, the CDR3 is TGTGCCAGCAGCCCTAGGAGTGGAGCCTACAATGAGCAGTTCTTC. The whole variable domain, remainder taken from reference TRBV7-9 and TRBJ2-1, is DTGVSQNPRHKITKRGQNVTFRCDPISEHNRLYWYRQTLGQGPEFLTYFQNEAQLEKSRLLSDRFSAERPKGSFSTLEIQRTEQGDSAMYLCASSPRSGAYNEQFFGPGTRLTVL.

With respect to this clone: Sequence at one end of the junction differs from germline and may be a read error. The V call is TRBV7-9, the J call TRBJ2-2, with D perhaps matching TRBD2 (6 bases). CDR3 length: 13 amino acids. Germline CDR1 and CDR2: SEHNR and FQNEAQ (reference sequence). The CDR3: CSSSLGGTGELFF. As DNA, the CDR3 is TGTTCCAGCAGCTTGGGGGGTACCGGGGAGCTGTTTTTT. Full variable domain (missing parts from reference TRBV7-9 and TRBJ2-2): DTGVSQNPRHKITKRGQNVTFRCDPISEHNRLYWYRQTLGQGPEFLTYFQNEAQLEKSRLLSDRFSAERPKGSFSTLEIQRTEQGDSAMYLCSSSLGGTGELFFGEGSRLTVL.

The V and J genes are TRBV19 and TRBJ2-3, with 9 bases lining up with TRBD2. The CDR3 has 16 amino acids. The V and J ends lost 5 bases and 8 bases, in that order; junction bases with no gene match: 14. The germline gives CDR1 LNHDA, CDR2 SQIVND (reference sequence). Here the CDR3 reads CASSPTDGTSHVTQYF. DNA for the CDR3: TGTGCCAGTAGTCCTACCGACGGGACTAGCCATGTTACGCAGTATTTT.

The rearrangement joins TRBV5-8 to TRBJ2-5; 8 nucleotides agree with TRBD1. CDR3 size: 15 residues. V shed 4 bases, J shed 4 bases, and the junction held 9 bases outside the gene matches. Looked up from germline, CDR1 is SGHTS and CDR2 is YDEGEE. The CDR3 spells CASSPGQGRGETQYF. In DNA, the CDR3 is TGTGCCAGCAGCCCCGGACAGGGACGGGGAGAGACCCAGTACTTC.

This chain connects TRBV11-3 to TRBJ2-7; D might be TRBD1 (5 bases). The V end lost 5 bases, the J end lost 2 bases, and 19 bases lay between the germline ends. This CDR3 is 16 amino acids long. Germline lookup yields CDR1 SGHNT and CDR2 YENEEA. CDR3 loop: CASSPICSQDAYEQYF. CDR3 sequence (DNA): TGTGCCAGCAGCCCTATTTGTTCACAGGACGCCTACGAGCAGTACTTC.

The rearrangement joins TRBV18 to TRBJ2-5; 13 bases fit TRBD2. The CDR3 contains 16 residues. V was pared by 1 base and J by 2 bases, with 1 base of the junction left unmatched. Germline assignment: CDR1 KGHSH and CDR2 LQKENI. The CDR3 loop is CASSPRLAGGQETQYF. The DNA of the CDR3 is TGTGCCAGCTCACCACGACTAGCGGGGGGACAAGAGACCCAGTACTTC.

As to this clone: The junction departs from the called germline gene at one end, perhaps through a read error. The chain recombines TRBV5-8 with TRBJ1-4, with D tentatively TRBD1 (5 bases). Germline values: CDR1 SGHTS, CDR2 YDEGEE. The CDR3 covers 14 residues. CDR3: CASSLAGPNEKLFF. The CDR3 DNA sequence: TGTGCCAGCAGTTTGGCAGGGCCTAATGAAAAACTGTTTTTT.

The CDR3 here is CASSFRTGFYNEQFF. As DNA, the CDR3 is TGTGCCAGCAGCTTCAGAACGGGGTTCTACAATGAGCAGTTCTTC. The gene calls are TRBV11-2 and TRBJ2-1, with D maybe TRBD2 (5 bases). V was clipped by 3 bases and J by 3 bases, with 12 bases between them. The CDR3 is 15 amino acids. CDR1 is SGHAT, CDR2 FQNNGV, per germline.

CDR3: CASSRFTTGLGNTEAFF. As DNA, the CDR3 is TGTGCCAGCTCACGGTTCACGACAGGGCTGGGGAACACTGAAGCTTTCTTT. The chain combines TRBV18 with TRBJ1-1; 7 bases align to TRBD1. Per the germline V gene, CDR1 is KGHSH and CDR2 is LQKENI. V lost 4 bases to trimming and J lost 1 base; unmatched junction nucleotides: 12. The CDR3 totals 17 residues.

The rearrangement joins TRBV18 to TRBJ1-3; 12 positions agree with TRBD1. Looked up from germline, CDR1 is KGHSH and CDR2 is LQKENI. V lost 3 bases to trimming and J lost 5 bases; unmatched junction nucleotides: 5. The CDR3 totals 16 residues. The CDR3 reads CASSPSGQGARNTIYF. The CDR3 coding sequence is TGTGCCAGCTCACCCTCGGGACAGGGGGCTAGAAACACCATATATTTT.

The V and J genes are TRBV7-2 and TRBJ2-1; D call uncertain. Germline lookup yields CDR1 SGHTA and CDR2 FQGNSA. Trimming shortened V by 6 bases and J by 4 bases, and 13 bases separated the two germline ends. The CDR3 runs to 14 residues. CDR3 amino acids: CASSSLNRYNEQFF. The CDR3 DNA is TGTGCCAGCAGTAGTCTAAACCGGTACAATGAGCAGTTCTTC.

The chain is built from TRBV29-1 and TRBJ1-4, with 7 bases that match TRBD1. Per the germline V gene, CDR1 is SQVTM and CDR2 is ANQGSEA. This CDR3 has 14 amino acids. V trimming: 0 bases; J trimming: 8 bases; junction bases outside the gene matches: 6. The CDR3 sequence: CSVEELTQGEKLFF. CDR3 sequence (DNA): TGCAGCGTTGAAGAGCTCACACAGGGGGAAAAACTGTTTTTT.

The chain is built from TRBV5-1 and TRBJ2-3, with D possibly matching TRBD1 (5 bases). Trimming shortened V by 0 bases and J by 3 bases, and 14 bases separated the two germline ends. CDR3 length: 16 amino acids. Germline V gene sequence: CDR1 SGHRS, CDR2 YFSETQ. The chain's CDR3 is CASSLAKRQGTDTQYF. The CDR3 nucleotides read TGCGCCAGCAGCTTGGCCAAGAGGCAGGGAACAGATACGCAGTATTTT.

This clone has more than one count but fewer than ten. The chain uses TRBV2 and TRBJ2-1, with 7 nucleotides matching TRBD1. The CDR3 is made up of 15 amino acids. Trimming took 2 bases from V and 9 from J; bases not matched to a gene: 10. CDR1 and CDR2 (germline): SNHLY, FYNNEI. The CDR3 nucleotides read TGTGCCAGCAGTGAAAGGCAGGGGGTGGTGGTTGAGCAGTTCTTC. Its protein is CASSERQGVVVEQFF.

The chain carries TRBV15 and TRBJ2-1; D is perhaps TRBD1 (5 bases). The CDR3 loop spans 12 amino acids. CDR1 is LNHNV, CDR2 YYDKDF, per germline (reference sequence). Trimming took 2 bases from V and 9 from J, leaving 8 bases between them. CDR3 protein: CATSRQGSEQFF. DNA for the CDR3: TGTGCCACCAGCAGACAGGGTAGTGAGCAGTTCTTC.

The chain recombines TRBV27 with TRBJ2-5, with 8 bases aligning to TRBD1. The end of the DNA fits TRBJ2-7 better, so the J call may be wrong. This CDR3 contains 15 residues. The V gene's germline CDR1 is MNHEY and CDR2 SMNVEV (reference sequence). The CDR3 DNA reads as TGTGCCAGCAGGCTGGGACAGGCACTTAAGGGCGAGCAGTACTTC. Translated: CASRLGQALKGEQYF.